These 2 T cell receptor beta chains were sequenced from one sample in a study of cytomegalovirus exposure and HLA in healthy donors. Assay: immunoSEQ multiplex PCR; the TCRdb copy retains only in-frame clones and omits some. The sample holds approximately 100,000 clones, 88% seen once. Sequencing input: PBMCs. The source of these receptors is a woman aged 18-35 years in good health and CMV-seropositive.

The chain couples TRBV4-1 to TRBJ2-7; no firm D call. V gave up 0 bases and J gave up 2 bases, with 14 bases separating them. The length of the CDR3 is 16 residues. Germline V gene sequence: CDR1 MGHRA, CDR2 YSYEKL. The CDR3 sequence: CASSQERSGTTYEQYF. In nucleotides, the CDR3 is TGCGCCAGCAGCCAAGAAAGGTCCGGCACTACCTACGAGCAGTACTTC.

With regard to this clone: In the same sample, other DNA sequences code for this CDR3. The CDR3 region has the DNA TGCGCCAGCAGCCAGGTCGCAGGGAAAGAGACCCAGTACTTC. Its protein product is CASSQVAGKETQYF. The chain carries TRBV4-1 and TRBJ2-5; D is possibly TRBD1 (5 bases). The CDR3 has 14 amino acids. Trimming stripped 3 bases from V and 3 bases from J, with 11 bases between. Per germline, CDR1 MGHRA and CDR2 YSYEKL.